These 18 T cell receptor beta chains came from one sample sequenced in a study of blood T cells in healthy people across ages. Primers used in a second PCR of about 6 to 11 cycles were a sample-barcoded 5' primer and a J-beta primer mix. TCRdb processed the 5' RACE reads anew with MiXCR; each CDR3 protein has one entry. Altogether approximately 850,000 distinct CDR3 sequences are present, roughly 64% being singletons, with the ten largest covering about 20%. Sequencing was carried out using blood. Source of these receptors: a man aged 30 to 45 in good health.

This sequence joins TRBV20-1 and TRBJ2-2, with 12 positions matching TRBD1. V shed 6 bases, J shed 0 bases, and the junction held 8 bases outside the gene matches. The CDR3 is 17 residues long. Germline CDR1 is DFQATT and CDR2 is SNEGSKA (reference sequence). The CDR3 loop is CSAKVGQGAANTGELFF. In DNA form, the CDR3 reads TGCAGTGCAAAGGTGGGACAGGGGGCGGCGAACACCGGGGAGCTGTTTTTT.

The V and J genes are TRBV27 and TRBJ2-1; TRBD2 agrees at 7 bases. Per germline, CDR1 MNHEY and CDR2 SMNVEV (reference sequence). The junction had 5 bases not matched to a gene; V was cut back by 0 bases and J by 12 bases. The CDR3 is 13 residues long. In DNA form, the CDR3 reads TGTGCCAGCAGTTTATCGATCGGGGGGTGGCAGTTCTTC. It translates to CASSLSIGGWQFF.

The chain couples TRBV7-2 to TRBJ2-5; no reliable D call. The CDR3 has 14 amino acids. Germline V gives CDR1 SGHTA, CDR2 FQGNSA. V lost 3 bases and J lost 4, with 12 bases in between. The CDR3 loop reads CASSFVTAGETQYF. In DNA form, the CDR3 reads TGTGCCAGCAGCTTTGTTACAGCTGGAGAGACCCAGTACTTC.

This CDR3 is CASSRGQGSEQFF. DNA of the CDR3: TGTGCCAGCAGCCGGGGCCAGGGTAGCGAGCAGTTCTTC. The genes are TRBV6-5 and TRBJ2-1, with D possibly being TRBD1 or TRBD2 (5 bases each). Germline V lookup: CDR1 MNHEY, CDR2 SVGAGI. The CDR3 extends over 13 amino acids. V dropped 6 bases and J dropped 10 bases, with 16 bases sitting between them.

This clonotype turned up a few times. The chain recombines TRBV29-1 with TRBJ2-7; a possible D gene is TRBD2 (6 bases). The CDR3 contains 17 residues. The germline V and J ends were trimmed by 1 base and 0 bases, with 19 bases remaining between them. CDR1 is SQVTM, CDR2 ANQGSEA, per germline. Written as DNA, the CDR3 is TGCAGCGTTGAAGGTAGCGGCCCCGACCAGGGCTCCTACGAGCAGTACTTC. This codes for CSVEGSGPDQGSYEQYF.

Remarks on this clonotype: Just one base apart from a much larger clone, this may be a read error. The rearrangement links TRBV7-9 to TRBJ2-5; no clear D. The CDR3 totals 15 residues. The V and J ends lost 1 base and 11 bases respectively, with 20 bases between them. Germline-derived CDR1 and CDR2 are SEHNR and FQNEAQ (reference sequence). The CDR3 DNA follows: TGTGCCAGCAGCTTAGAATTGTGGCAGCACAATGAGCAGTACTTC. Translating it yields CASSLELWQHNEQYF.

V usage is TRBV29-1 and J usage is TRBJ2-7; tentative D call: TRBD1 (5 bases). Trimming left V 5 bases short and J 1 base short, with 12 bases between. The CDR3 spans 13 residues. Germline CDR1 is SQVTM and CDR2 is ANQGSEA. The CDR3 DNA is TGCAGCGTTAGGGGTTCAGCATCCTACGAGCAGTACTTC. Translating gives CSVRGSASYEQYF.

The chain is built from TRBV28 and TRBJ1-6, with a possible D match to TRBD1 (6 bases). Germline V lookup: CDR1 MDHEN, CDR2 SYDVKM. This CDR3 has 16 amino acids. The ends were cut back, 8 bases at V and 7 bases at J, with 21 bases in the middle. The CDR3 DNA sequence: TGTGCCAGCTCCACTCAAACGACAGGATCAAATTCACCCCTCCACTTT. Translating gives CASSTQTTGSNSPLHF.

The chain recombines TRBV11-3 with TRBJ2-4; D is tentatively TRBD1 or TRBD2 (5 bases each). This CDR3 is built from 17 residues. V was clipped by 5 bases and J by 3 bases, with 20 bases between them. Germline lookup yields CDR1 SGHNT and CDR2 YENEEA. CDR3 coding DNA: TGTGCCAGCAGCACGACGCGAGGGGCTACAGGCAAAAACATTCAGTACTTC. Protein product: CASSTTRGATGKNIQYF.

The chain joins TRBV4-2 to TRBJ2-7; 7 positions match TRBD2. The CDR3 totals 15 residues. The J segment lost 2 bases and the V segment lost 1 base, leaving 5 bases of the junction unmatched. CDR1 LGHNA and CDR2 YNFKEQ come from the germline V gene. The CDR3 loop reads CASSQGGGGPYEQYF. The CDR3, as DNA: TGTGCCAGCAGCCAAGGCGGCGGGGGACCCTACGAGCAGTACTTC.

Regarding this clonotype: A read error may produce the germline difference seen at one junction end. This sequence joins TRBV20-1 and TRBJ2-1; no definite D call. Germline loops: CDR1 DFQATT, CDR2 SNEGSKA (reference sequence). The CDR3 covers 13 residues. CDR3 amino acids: CSARENSYNVQFF. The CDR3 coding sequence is TGCAGTGCTAGAGAGAACTCCTACAATGTGCAGTTCTTC.

CDR3 sequence: CGGRQLSTDTQYF. Written as DNA, the CDR3 is TGCGGCGGGCGACAGCTTAGCACAGATACGCAGTATTTT. The chain is built from TRBV29-1 and TRBJ2-3, with D perhaps assigned TRBD1 or TRBD2 (5 bases each). This CDR3 contains 13 residues. The germline V gene encodes CDR1 SQVTM and CDR2 ANQGSEA.

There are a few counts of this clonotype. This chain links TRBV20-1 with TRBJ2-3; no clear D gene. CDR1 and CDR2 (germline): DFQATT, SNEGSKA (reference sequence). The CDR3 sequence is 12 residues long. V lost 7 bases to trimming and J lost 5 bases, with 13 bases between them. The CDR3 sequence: CSVPRSLDTQYF. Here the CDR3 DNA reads TGCAGTGTCCCTCGTTCCCTAGATACGCAGTATTTT.

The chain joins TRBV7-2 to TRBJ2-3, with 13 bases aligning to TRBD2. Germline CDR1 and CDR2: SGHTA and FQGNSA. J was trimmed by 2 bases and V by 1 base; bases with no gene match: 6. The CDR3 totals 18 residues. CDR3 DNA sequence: TGTGCCAGCAGCTTAGTACTAGCGGGAGGGGGCCACACAGATACGCAGTATTTT. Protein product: CASSLVLAGGGHTDTQYF. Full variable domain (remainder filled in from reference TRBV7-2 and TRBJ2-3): GAGVSQSPSNKVTEKGKDVELRCDPISGHTALYWYRQSLGQGLEFLIYFQGNSAPDKSGLPSDRFSAERTGGSVSTLTIQRTQQEDSAVYLCASSLVLAGGGHTDTQYFGPGTRLTVL.

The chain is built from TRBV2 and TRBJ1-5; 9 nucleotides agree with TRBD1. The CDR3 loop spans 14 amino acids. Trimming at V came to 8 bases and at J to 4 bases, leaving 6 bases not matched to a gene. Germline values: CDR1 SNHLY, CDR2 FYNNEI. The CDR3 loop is CASDDRGGNQPQHF. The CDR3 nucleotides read TGTGCCAGCGATGACAGGGGGGGGAATCAGCCCCAGCATTTT.

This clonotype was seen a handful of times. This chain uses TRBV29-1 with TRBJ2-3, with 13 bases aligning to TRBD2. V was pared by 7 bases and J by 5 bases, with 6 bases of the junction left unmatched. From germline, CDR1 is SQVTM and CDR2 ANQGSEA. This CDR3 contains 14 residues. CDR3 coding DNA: TGCAGCGGACGGACTAGCGGGAGTGGAGATACGCAGTATTTT. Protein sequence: CSGRTSGSGDTQYF.

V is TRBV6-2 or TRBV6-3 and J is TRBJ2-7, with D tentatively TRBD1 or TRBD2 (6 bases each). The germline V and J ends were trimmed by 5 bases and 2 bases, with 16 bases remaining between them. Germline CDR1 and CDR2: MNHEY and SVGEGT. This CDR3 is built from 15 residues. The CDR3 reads CASSQALGGTYEQYF. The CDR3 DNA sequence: TGTGCCAGCAGTCAGGCCCTGGGGGGCACCTACGAGCAGTACTTC.

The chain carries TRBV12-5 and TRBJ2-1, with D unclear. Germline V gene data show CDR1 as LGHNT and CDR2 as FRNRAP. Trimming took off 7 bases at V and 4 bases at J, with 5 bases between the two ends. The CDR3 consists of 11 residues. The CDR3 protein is CASAEYNEQFF. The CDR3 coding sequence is TGTGCTAGTGCAGAGTACAATGAGCAGTTCTTC.